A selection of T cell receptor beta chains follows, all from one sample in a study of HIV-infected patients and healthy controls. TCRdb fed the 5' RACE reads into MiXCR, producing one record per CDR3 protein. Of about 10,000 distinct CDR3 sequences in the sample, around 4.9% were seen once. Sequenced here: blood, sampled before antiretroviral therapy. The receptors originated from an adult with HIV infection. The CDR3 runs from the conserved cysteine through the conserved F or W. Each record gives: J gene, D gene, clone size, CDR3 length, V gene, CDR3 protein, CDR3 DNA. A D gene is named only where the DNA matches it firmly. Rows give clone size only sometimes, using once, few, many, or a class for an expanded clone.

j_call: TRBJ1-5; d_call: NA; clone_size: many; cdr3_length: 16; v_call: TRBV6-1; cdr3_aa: CASSDWGAGSNQPQHF; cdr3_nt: TGTGCCAGCAGTGACTGGGGGGCGGGAAGCAATCAGCCCCAGCATTTT
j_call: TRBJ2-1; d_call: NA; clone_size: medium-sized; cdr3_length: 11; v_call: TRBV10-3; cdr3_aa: CAISEGNEQFF; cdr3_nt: TGTGCCATCAGTGAGGGGAACGAGCAGTTCTTC
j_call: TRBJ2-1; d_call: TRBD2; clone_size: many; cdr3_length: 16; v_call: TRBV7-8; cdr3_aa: CASSASGGASYNEQFF; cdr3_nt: TGTGCCAGCAGCGCAAGCGGGGGGGCATCCTACAATGAGCAGTTCTTC
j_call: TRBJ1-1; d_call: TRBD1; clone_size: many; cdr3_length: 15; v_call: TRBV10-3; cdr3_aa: CAIRNPGTGLTEAFF; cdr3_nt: TGTGCCATCAGAAACCCGGGGACAGGGCTCACTGAAGCTTTCTTT
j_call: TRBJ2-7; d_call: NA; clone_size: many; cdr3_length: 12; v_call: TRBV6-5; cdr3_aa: CASSFGGKEQYF; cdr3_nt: TGTGCCAGCAGCTTCGGAGGGAAGGAGCAGTACTTC
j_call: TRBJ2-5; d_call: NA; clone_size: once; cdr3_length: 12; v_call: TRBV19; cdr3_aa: CATKDRQETQYF; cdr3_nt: TGTGCCACCAAGGACAGACAAGAGACCCAGTACTTC
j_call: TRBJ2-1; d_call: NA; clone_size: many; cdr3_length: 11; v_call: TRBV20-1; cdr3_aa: CSASWGNEQFF; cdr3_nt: TGCAGTGCTAGCTGGGGAAATGAGCAGTTCTTC
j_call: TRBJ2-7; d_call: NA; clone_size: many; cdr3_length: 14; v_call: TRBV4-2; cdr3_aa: CASSQDPGDYEQYF; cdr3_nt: TGTGCCAGCAGCCAAGATCCGGGGGACTACGAGCAGTACTTC
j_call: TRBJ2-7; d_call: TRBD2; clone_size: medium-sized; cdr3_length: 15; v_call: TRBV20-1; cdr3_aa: CSARAGTSGTVEQYF; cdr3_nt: TGCAGTGCTAGAGCTGGGACTAGCGGGACCGTCGAGCAGTACTTC
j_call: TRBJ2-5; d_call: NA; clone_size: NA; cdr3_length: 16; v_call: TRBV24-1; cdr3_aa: CATSDSGRRVSETQYF; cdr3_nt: TGTGCCACCAGTGATTCAGGACGCAGGGTCAGCGAGACCCAGTACTTC
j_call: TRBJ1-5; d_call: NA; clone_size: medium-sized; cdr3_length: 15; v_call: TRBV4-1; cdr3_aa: CASSQGDTSNQPQHF; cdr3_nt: TGCGCCAGCAGCCAAGGGGACACTAGCAATCAGCCCCAGCATTTT
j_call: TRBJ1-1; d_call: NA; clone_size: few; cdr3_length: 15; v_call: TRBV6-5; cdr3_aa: CASSYSRTTTGEAFF; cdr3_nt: TGTGCCAGCAGTTACTCCCGCACGACGACCGGTGAAGCTTTCTTT
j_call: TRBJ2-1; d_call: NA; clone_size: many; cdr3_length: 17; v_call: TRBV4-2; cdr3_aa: CASSQDLGRSRADEQFF; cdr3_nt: TGTGCCAGCAGCCAAGATTTAGGGCGGTCCAGGGCCGATGAGCAGTTCTTC
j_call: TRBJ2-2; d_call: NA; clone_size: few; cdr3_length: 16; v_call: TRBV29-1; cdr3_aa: CSASDPGESNTGELFF; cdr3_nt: TGCAGCGCCTCAGACCCTGGGGAATCCAACACCGGGGAGCTGTTTTTT
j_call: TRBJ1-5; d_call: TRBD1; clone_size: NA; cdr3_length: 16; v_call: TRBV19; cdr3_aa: CARYSTGQLSNQPQHF; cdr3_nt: TGTGCCAGATACTCGACGGGACAGCTTAGCAATCAGCCCCAGCATTTT
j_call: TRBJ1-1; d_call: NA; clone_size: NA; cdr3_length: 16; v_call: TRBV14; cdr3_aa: CASSQEPLWGNTEAFF; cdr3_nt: TGTGCCAGCAGCCAAGAACCCCTCTGGGGGAACACTGAAGCTTTCTTT
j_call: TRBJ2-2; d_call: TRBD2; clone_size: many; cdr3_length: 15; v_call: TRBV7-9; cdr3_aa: CASSPIGLAPGELFF; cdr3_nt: TGTGCCAGCAGCCCGATAGGACTAGCCCCCGGGGAGCTGTTTTTT
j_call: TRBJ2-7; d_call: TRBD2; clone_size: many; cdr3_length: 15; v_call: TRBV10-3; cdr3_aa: CATAGGESVSYEQYF; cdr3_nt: TGTGCCACGGCCGGGGGGGAGTCCGTCTCCTACGAGCAGTACTTC
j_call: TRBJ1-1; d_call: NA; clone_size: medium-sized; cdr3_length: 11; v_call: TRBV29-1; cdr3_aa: CSARINTEAFF; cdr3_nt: TGCAGCGCGCGGATAAACACTGAAGCTTTCTTT
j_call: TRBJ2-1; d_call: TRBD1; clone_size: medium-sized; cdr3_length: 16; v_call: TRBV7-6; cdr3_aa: CASSPMDGTGDNEQFF; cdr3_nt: TGTGCCAGCAGCCCAATGGACGGGACAGGGGACAATGAGCAGTTCTTC
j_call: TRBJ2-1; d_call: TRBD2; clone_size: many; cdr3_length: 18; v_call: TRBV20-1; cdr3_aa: CSARDRLGLAGSYNEQFF; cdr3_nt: TGCAGTGCTAGAGATCGGCTGGGGCTAGCGGGATCCTACAATGAGCAGTTCTTC
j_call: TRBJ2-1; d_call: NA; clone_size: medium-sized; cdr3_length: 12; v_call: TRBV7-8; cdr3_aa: CASSLAFNEQFF; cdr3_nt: TGTGCCAGCAGCTTAGCCTTCAATGAGCAGTTCTTC
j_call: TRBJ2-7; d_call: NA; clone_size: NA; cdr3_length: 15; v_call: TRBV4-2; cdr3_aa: CASSQGFEGAYEQYF; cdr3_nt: TGTGCCAGCAGCCAGGGGTTCGAAGGGGCTTACGAGCAGTACTTC
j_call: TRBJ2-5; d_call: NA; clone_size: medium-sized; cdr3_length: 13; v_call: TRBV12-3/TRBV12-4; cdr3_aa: CASSLAYQETQYF; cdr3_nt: TGTGCCAGCAGTTTAGCGTACCAAGAGACCCAGTACTTC
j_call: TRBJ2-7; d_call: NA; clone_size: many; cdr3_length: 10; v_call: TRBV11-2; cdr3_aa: CASSREEQYF; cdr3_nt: TGTGCCAGCAGCCGCGAGGAGCAGTACTTC
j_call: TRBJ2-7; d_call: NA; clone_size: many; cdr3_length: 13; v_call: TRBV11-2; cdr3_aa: CASSLSWAYEQYF; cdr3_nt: TGTGCCAGCAGCTTAAGTTGGGCGTACGAGCAGTACTTC
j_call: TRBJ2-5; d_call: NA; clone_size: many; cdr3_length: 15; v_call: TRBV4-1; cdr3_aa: CASSQDVSLQETQYF; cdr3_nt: TGCGCCAGCAGCCAAGATGTGTCCCTTCAAGAGACCCAGTACTTC
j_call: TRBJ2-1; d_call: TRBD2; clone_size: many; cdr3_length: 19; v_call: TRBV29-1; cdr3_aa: CSVESRFLAGSFPYNEQFF; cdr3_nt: TGCAGCGTTGAAAGTAGGTTCCTAGCGGGTTCCTTCCCCTACAATGAGCAGTTCTTC
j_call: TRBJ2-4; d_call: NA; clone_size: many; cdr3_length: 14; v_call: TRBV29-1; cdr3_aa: CSVLDSNSKNIQYF; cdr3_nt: TGCAGCGTTTTGGACAGTAACTCCAAAAACATTCAGTACTTC
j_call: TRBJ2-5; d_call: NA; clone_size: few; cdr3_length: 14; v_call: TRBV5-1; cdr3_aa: CASTPGRGRETQYF; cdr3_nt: TGCGCCAGCACCCCGGGACGCGGGCGGGAGACCCAGTACTTC
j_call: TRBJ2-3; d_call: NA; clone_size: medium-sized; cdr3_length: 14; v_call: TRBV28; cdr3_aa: CASSRRLGTDTQYF; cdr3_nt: TGTGCCAGCAGTCGACGACTAGGCACAGATACGCAGTATTTT
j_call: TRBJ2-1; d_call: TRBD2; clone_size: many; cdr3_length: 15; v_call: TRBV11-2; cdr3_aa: CASSLGAGGNNEQFF; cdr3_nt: TGTGCCAGCAGCTTAGGAGCGGGGGGCAACAATGAGCAGTTCTTC
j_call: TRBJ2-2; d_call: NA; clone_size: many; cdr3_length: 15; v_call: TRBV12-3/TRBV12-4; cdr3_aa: CASSRGRTNTGELFF; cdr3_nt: TGTGCCAGCAGTAGGGGACGTACGAACACCGGGGAGCTGTTTTTT
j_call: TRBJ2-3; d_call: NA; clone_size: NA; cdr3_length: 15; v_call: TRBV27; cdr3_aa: CASSLGAGATDTQYF; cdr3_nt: TGTGCCAGCAGTTTAGGGGCGGGGGCGACAGATACGCAGTATTTT
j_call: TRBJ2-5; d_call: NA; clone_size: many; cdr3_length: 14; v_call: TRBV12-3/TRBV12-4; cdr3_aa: CASSLGQDLETQYF; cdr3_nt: TGTGCCAGCAGTTTAGGACAGGACTTGGAGACCCAGTACTTC
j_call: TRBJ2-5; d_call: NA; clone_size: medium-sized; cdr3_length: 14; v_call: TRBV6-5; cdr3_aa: CASSYSGGAETQYF; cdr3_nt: TGTGCCAGCAGTTACTCTGGGGGGGCAGAGACCCAGTACTTC
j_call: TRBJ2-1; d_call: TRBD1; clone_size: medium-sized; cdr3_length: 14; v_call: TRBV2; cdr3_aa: CASSTGESYNEQFF; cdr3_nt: TGTGCCAGCAGCACAGGGGAGTCCTACAATGAGCAGTTCTTC
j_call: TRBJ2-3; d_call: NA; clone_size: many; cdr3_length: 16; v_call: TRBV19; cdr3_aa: CASSPKQVLGTDTQYF; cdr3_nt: TGTGCCAGTAGCCCTAAACAGGTTCTGGGTACAGATACGCAGTATTTT
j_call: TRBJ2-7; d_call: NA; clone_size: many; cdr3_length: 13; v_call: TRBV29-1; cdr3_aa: CSVIPSSSYEQYF; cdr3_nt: TGCAGCGTTATTCCTTCCAGCTCCTACGAGCAGTACTTC
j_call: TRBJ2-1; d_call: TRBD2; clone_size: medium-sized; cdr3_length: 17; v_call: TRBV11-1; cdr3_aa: CASSSLADMSSYNEQFF; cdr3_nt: TGTGCCAGCAGCTCGCTAGCGGACATGAGCTCCTACAATGAGCAGTTCTTC
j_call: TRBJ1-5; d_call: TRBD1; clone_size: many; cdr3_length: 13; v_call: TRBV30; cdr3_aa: CAWSGQGNQPQHF; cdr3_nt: TGTGCCTGGAGTGGACAGGGGAATCAGCCCCAGCATTTT
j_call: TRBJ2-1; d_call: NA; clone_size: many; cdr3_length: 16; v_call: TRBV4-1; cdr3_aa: CASSQDFGDAYNEQFF; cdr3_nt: TGCGCCAGCAGCCAAGATTTTGGGGACGCCTACAATGAGCAGTTCTTC
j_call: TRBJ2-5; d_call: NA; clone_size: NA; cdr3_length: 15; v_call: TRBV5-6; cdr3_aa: CASQRGLESIETQYF; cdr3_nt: TGTGCCAGCCAGCGTGGGCTAGAGAGTATAGAGACCCAGTACTTC
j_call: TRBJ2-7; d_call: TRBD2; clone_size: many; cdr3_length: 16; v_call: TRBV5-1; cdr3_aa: CASSTGTSGPSVEQYF; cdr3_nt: TGCGCCAGCAGCACCGGGACTAGCGGCCCCTCGGTCGAGCAGTACTTC
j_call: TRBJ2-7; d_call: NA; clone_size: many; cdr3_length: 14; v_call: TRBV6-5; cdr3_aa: CASSYRQGAHEQYF; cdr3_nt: TGTGCCAGCAGTTACCGGCAGGGAGCCCACGAGCAGTACTTC
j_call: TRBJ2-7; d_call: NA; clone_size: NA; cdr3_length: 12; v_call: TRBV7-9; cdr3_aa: CASSGDGYEQYF; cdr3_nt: TGTGCCAGCAGCGGGGACGGTTACGAGCAGTACTTC
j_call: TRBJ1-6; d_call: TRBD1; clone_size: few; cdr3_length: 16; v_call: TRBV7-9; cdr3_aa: CASSLVADRGLAPLHF; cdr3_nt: TGTGCCAGCAGCTTAGTAGCCGACAGGGGTCTGGCACCCCTCCACTTT
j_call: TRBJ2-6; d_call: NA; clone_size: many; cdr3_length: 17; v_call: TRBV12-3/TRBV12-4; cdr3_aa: CASGRLSLSSGANVLTF; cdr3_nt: TGTGCCAGCGGCCGGCTCAGCCTTAGCTCTGGGGCCAACGTCCTGACTTTC
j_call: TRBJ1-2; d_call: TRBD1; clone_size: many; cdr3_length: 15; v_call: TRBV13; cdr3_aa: CASSREGQGATGYTF; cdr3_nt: TGTGCCAGCAGCCGAGAGGGACAGGGGGCAACGGGCTACACCTTC
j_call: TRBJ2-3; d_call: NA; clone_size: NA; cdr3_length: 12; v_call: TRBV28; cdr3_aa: CASNLGADTHYF; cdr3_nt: TGTGCCAGCAACCTTGGGGCAGATACGCATTATTTT
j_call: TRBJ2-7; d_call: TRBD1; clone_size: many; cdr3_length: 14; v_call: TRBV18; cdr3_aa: CASSPPGQLYEQYF; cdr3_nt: TGTGCCAGCTCACCTCCGGGACAGCTCTACGAGCAGTACTTC
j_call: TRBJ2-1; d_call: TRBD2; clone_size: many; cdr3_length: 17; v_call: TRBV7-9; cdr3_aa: CASSPKTSGSHYNEQFF; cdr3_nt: TGTGCCAGCAGCCCTAAGACTAGCGGGAGCCATTACAATGAGCAGTTCTTC